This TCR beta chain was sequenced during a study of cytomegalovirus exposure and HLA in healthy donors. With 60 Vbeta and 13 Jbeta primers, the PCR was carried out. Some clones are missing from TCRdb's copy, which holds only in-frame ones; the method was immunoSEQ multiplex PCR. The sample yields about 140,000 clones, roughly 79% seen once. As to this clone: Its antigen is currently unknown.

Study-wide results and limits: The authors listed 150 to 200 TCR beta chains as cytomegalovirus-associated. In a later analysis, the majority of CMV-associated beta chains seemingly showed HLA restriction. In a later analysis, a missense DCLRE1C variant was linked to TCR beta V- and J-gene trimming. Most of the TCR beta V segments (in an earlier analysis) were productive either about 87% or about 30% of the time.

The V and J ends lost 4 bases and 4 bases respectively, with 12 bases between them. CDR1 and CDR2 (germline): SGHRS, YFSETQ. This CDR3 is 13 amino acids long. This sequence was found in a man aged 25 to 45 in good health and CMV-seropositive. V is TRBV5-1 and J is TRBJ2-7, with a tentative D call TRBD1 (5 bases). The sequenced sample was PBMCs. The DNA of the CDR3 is TGCGCCAGCAGCCAAGTCTCAGGGTACGAGCAGTACTTC. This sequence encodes CASSQVSGYEQYF.